What follows are 32 T cell receptor beta chains derived from one specimen sequenced in a study of beta chain features in type 1 diabetes (dated by TCRdb to the late 2010s). Library prep was done by the immunoSEQ multiplex PCR assay. The entire isolated RNA was reverse transcribed using the High Capacity cDNA Reverse Transcription Kit, and thus expressed TCRB transcripts were sequenced. The immuneACCESS repertoire file appears here via TCRdb, limited to in-frame rearrangements. These files lack a portion of the clones; in checked studies, under half of the deficit traces to unresolved V genes, and the cause of the others is not known. Recorded for this sample are about 250,000 clones; approximately 14% of them occurred a single time. The top ten constitute about 0.027% of the sample. Sequenced material: naive CD4+ T cells from blood. This sample's cell subset or site label indicates: true naive CD4+ T cells. These TCRs come from a woman aged 40-49 years in good health.

A remark on this clone: This sample also contains other DNA sequences that code for the same CDR3. V and J are TRBV9 and TRBJ2-3, with 7 bases matching TRBD1. Losses at the gene ends were 2 bases for V and 1 base for J; bases not matched to a gene: 1. This CDR3 has 14 amino acids. Germline V gene lookup returns CDR1 SGDLS and CDR2 YYNGEE. The CDR3: CASSVGTGTDTQYF. CDR3 in DNA: TGTGCCAGCAGCGTTGGGACAGGCACAGATACGCAGTATTTT.

This clone was counted between two and nine times. J is TRBJ2-7 and V is TRBV2, with 10 bases lining up with TRBD1. This CDR3 region has 14 residues. Germline V lookup: CDR1 SNHLY, CDR2 FYNNEI. V dropped 8 bases and J dropped 3; count of bases not matched to a gene: 7. The CDR3 reads CASLPGQGLYEQYF. CDR3 DNA: TGTGCCAGCCTGCCGGGACAGGGGCTCTACGAGCAGTACTTC.

The V gene is TRBV7-8, the J gene TRBJ2-7; 11 positions agree with TRBD1. V lost 3 bases, J lost 6 bases, and 4 bases stayed unmatched. CDR3 length equals 14 residues. Germline loops: CDR1 SGHVS, CDR2 FQNEAQ. CDR3 coding DNA: TGTGCCAGCAGCTTGGGGGACAGGGGGGTCGAGCAGTACTTC. This gives the protein CASSLGDRGVEQYF.

The V and J genes are TRBV7-2 and TRBJ2-3; TRBD1 matches at 11 bases. V shed 8 bases and J 4 bases; nucleotides not matched to a gene: 2. The CDR3 contains 13 residues. CDR1 is SGHTA and CDR2 is FQGNSA in the germline V gene. The DNA for the CDR3 is TGTGCCAGCCGGACAGGGGGCCCAGATACGCAGTATTTT. It codes for CASRTGGPDTQYF.

The chain joins TRBV2 to TRBJ1-5; D possibly corresponds to TRBD1 (5 bases). The V end lost 8 bases, the J end lost 4 bases, and 15 bases lay between the germline ends. The germline CDR1 and CDR2 sequences are SNHLY and FYNNEI. The CDR3 is 14 amino acids. CDR3: CASAQGLLNQPQHF. The CDR3, as DNA: TGTGCCAGCGCCCAGGGTCTATTGAATCAGCCCCAGCATTTT.

J is TRBJ2-5 and V is TRBV6-6; the D is unclear. Between the trimmed V and J ends, which lost 11 bases and 4 bases, there was a span of 8 bases. Germline V gene sequence: CDR1 MNHNY, CDR2 SVGAGI (reference sequence). CDR3 length equals 10 residues. CDR3 protein: CASRGETQYF. CDR3 nucleotides: TGTGCCTCTCGAGGAGAGACCCAGTACTTC.

The chain employs TRBV5-4 and TRBJ1-3, with D possibly TRBD1 on 5 matching bases. CDR1 and CDR2 from the germline V gene are SGHNT and YYREEE (reference sequence). The CDR3 extends over 15 amino acids. V was clipped by 2 bases and J by 2 bases, with 11 bases between them. CDR3 protein: CASSFQGFTGNTIYF. Here the CDR3 DNA reads TGTGCCAGCAGCTTTCAGGGTTTTACTGGAAACACCATATATTTT.

J is TRBJ2-1 and V is TRBV7-2; 9 bases map to TRBD1. CDR3 length equals 12 residues. V shed 8 bases, J shed 13 bases, and the junction held 9 bases outside the gene matches. Germline V gene sequence: CDR1 SGHTA, CDR2 FQGNSA. CDR3 nucleotide sequence: TGTGCCAGCGTACTCACAGGGGGCTCCCAGTTCTTC. This translates into CASVLTGGSQFF.

This clone turned up a few times. The chain couples TRBV15 to TRBJ1-2; TRBD1 agrees at 7 bases. Germline V gene sequence: CDR1 LNHNV, CDR2 YYDKDF (reference sequence). The trim removed 0 bases at V and 5 bases at J, leaving 3 bases unmatched. The CDR3 extends over 14 amino acids. CDR3 in amino acids: CATSREATGYGYTF. The CDR3, as DNA: TGTGCCACCAGCAGAGAGGCGACAGGGTATGGCTACACCTTC.

This clone was seen a handful of times. The chain links TRBV18 to TRBJ1-1; 7 nucleotides align to TRBD1. The V gene end was trimmed by 0 bases and the J gene end by 5 bases; junction bases not matched to a gene: 9. The length of the CDR3 is 16 residues. The germline V gene encodes CDR1 KGHSH and CDR2 LQKENI. This CDR3 reads CASSPPSSSRGTEAFF. The DNA of the CDR3 is TGTGCCAGCTCACCACCTTCTTCCTCCAGGGGGACTGAAGCTTTCTTT. Full variable domain (remainder filled in from reference TRBV18 and TRBJ1-1): NAGVMQNPRHLVRRRGQEARLRCSPMKGHSHVYWYRQLPEEGLKFMVYLQKENIIDESGMPKERFSAEFPKEGPSILRIQQVVRGDSAAYFCASSPPSSSRGTEAFFGQGTRLTVV.

Regarding this clone: The sample has other DNA sequences that encode this CDR3 too. The rearrangement links TRBV18 to TRBJ1-2, with 8 bases fitting TRBD1. Germline V gene sequence: CDR1 KGHSH, CDR2 LQKENI. The CDR3 contains 13 residues. With V trimmed by 3 bases and J by 3 bases, 0 bases remained unmatched. CDR3 bases: TGTGCCAGCTCACCGGACAGGGACTATGGCTACACCTTC. It specifies CASSPDRDYGYTF.

The V gene is TRBV19, the J gene TRBJ1-2, with 7 bases matching TRBD1. Germline V gene lookup returns CDR1 LNHDA and CDR2 SQIVND (reference sequence). The trim removed 5 bases at V and 8 bases at J, leaving 2 bases unmatched. The CDR3 sequence is 11 residues long. CDR3 in DNA: TGTGCCAGTAGTCACAGGGGCGGCTACACCTTC. This encodes CASSHRGGYTF.

This clone was seen only a few times. This chain links TRBV29-1 with TRBJ2-7; 8 bases align to TRBD1. From germline, CDR1 is SQVTM and CDR2 ANQGSEA. CDR3 length: 12 amino acids. The V gene end was trimmed by 6 bases and the J gene end by 6 bases; junction bases not matched to a gene: 7. CDR3 bases: TGCAGCGTACTTCGACAGGGGTCCGAGCAGTACTTC. This encodes CSVLRQGSEQYF.

This clone came up a few times. V gene TRBV10-3 combines with J gene TRBJ1-2, with TRBD1 matching over 9 bases. This CDR3 region has 15 residues. Germline-derived CDR1 and CDR2 are ENHRY and SYGVKD. Trimming cost V 5 bases and J 6 bases; bases outside gene matches: 10. The CDR3 nucleotides read TGTGCCATCAGTAGTTCCGGGACAGGGAGGGATGGCTACACCTTC. Translation: CAISSSGTGRDGYTF.

To note about this clone: Other nucleotide sequences in the sample specify the same CDR3. The rearrangement links TRBV5-4 to TRBJ2-4; D perhaps matches TRBD2 (6 bases). From germline, CDR1 is SGHNT and CDR2 YYREEE (reference sequence). This CDR3 is built from 15 residues. Trimming took 0 bases from V and 0 from J, leaving 7 bases between them. CDR3 nucleotide sequence: TGTGCCAGCAGCTTGGCCGGGGGAGCCAAAAACATTCAGTACTTC. This codes for CASSLAGGAKNIQYF.

The chain employs TRBV14 and TRBJ2-5; no firm D call. The CDR3 contains 13 residues. V lost 4 bases, J lost 4 bases, and 10 bases lay in between. Germline V lookup: CDR1 SGHDN, CDR2 FVKESK. The CDR3 region has the DNA TGTGCCAGCAGCCCGCGGCCCCGAGAGACCCAGTACTTC. Protein product: CASSPRPRETQYF.

The chain uses TRBV18 and TRBJ2-2; weak D call: TRBD1 (5 bases). Trimming stripped 3 bases from V and 5 bases from J, with 10 bases between. CDR3 size: 14 residues. From germline, CDR1 is KGHSH and CDR2 LQKENI. CDR3 sequence: CASSPMTDTGELFF. In DNA form, the CDR3 reads TGTGCCAGCTCACCGATGACAGATACCGGGGAGCTGTTTTTT.

The V gene is TRBV7-9, the J gene TRBJ1-2, with D unclear. This CDR3 is built from 12 residues. Deletions cut 6 bases from V and 10 bases from J, with 15 bases between. The germline CDR1 and CDR2 sequences are SEHNR and FQNEAQ (reference sequence). The CDR3 DNA reads TGTGCCAGCAGGCGTTTGGAGGGTCCCTACACCTTC. Its protein is CASRRLEGPYTF.

This clone was seen a handful of times. This sequence joins TRBV5-1 and TRBJ1-2, with D possibly being TRBD1 (5 bases). This CDR3 spans 14 amino acids. From germline, CDR1 is SGHRS and CDR2 YFSETQ. V lost 5 bases to trimming and J lost 4 bases, with 15 bases between them. The CDR3 here is CASSRGDLGYGYTF. The CDR3 DNA reads as TGCGCCAGCAGTCGCGGGGACTTGGGCTATGGCTACACCTTC.

This clone was seen only a few times. The chain carries TRBV5-1 and TRBJ2-3; TRBD2 aligns across 9 bases. The CDR3 sequence is 14 residues long. Germline CDR1 and CDR2: SGHRS and YFSETQ. Trimming cost V 6 bases and J 4 bases; bases outside gene matches: 6. The CDR3 reads CASTESGGPDTQYF. The CDR3 DNA reads TGCGCCAGCACCGAAAGCGGGGGGCCAGATACGCAGTATTTT.

This clone was seen ten or more times. V and J are TRBV23-1 and TRBJ1-2; D is uncertain. TRBV23-1 is an ORF, with its function uncertain. V was cut by 0 bases and J by 4 bases, with 12 bases left in between. The CDR3 covers 15 residues. CDR3 sequence reads: CASSQSRRGVYGYTF. The CDR3 DNA reads TGCGCCAGCAGTCAATCCCGTCGAGGAGTCTATGGCTACACCTTC.

This chain links TRBV4-3 with TRBJ2-5, with D tentatively TRBD1 (6 bases). V shed 1 base and J shed 5 bases, with 8 bases lying between them. Germline CDR1 and CDR2: LGHNA and YSLEER. The CDR3 has 13 amino acids. CDR3 sequence reads: CASSQGQGETQYF. The CDR3 DNA sequence: TGCGCCAGCAGCCAAGGCCAGGGGGAGACCCAGTACTTC.

The chain carries TRBV5-4 and TRBJ2-7, with 7 bases that match TRBD2. J lost 2 bases, V lost 4 bases, and 12 bases had no gene match. Germline loops: CDR1 SGHNT, CDR2 YYREEE (reference sequence). The CDR3 consists of 16 residues. CDR3 loop: CASSRPGGGRPYEQYF. Here the CDR3 DNA reads TGTGCCAGCAGCCGACCGGGGGGAGGGAGGCCCTACGAGCAGTACTTC.

The chain couples TRBV18 to TRBJ1-4; D possibly corresponds to TRBD1 (5 bases). This CDR3 is 13 amino acids long. Deletions cut 3 bases from V and 7 bases from J, with 9 bases between. CDR1 is KGHSH and CDR2 is LQKENI in the germline V gene. In DNA, the CDR3 is TGTGCCAGCTCACCTCAGGGTTTTGAAAAACTGTTTTTT. It yields the protein CASSPQGFEKLFF.

The chain recombines TRBV6-9 with TRBJ2-5; 7 nucleotides line up with TRBD2. The V gene's germline CDR1 is MNHGY and CDR2 SVAAGI. The V gene end was trimmed by 8 bases and the J gene end by 5 bases; junction bases not matched to a gene: 2. The CDR3 has 11 amino acids. The CDR3 DNA is TGTGCCAGCCGGGGGGTTGAGACCCAGTACTTC. As protein: CASRGVETQYF.

The V and J genes are TRBV5-4 and TRBJ2-7; a weak D match, TRBD2 (6 bases). Germline values: CDR1 SGHNT, CDR2 YYREEE (reference sequence). V was clipped by 4 bases and J by 7 bases, with 15 bases between them. The CDR3 runs to 13 residues. CDR3 sequence reads: CASSRLGGLEQYF. The DNA of the CDR3 is TGTGCCAGCAGCCGACTCGGGGGATTGGAGCAGTACTTC.

In its sample, this clone was seen a few times. The V call is TRBV19, the J call TRBJ1-2, with D possibly matching TRBD1 (5 bases). CDR1 is LNHDA, CDR2 SQIVND, per germline (reference sequence). The CDR3 extends over 13 amino acids. The V end lost 5 bases, the J end lost 8 bases, and 15 bases lay between the germline ends. CDR3 in DNA: TGTGCCAGTAGTCTTACAGGCGATTGGGGCTACACCTTC. This translates into CASSLTGDWGYTF.

This clone was seen a few times. The rearrangement uses TRBV7-9 and TRBJ2-1; TRBD2 matches at 13 bases. The V segment lost 2 bases and the J segment 0 bases; nucleotides outside the gene matches: 7. Germline lookup yields CDR1 SEHNR and CDR2 FQNEAQ (reference sequence). This CDR3 region has 19 residues. Here the CDR3 reads CASSLTTSGGTSSYNEQFF. In DNA form, the CDR3 reads TGTGCCAGCAGCTTAACGACTAGCGGGGGGACGAGCTCCTACAATGAGCAGTTCTTC.

The chain has TRBV5-1 and TRBJ1-4; 10 bases line up with TRBD1. The CDR3 consists of 14 residues. Germline lookup yields CDR1 SGHRS and CDR2 YFSETQ. V trimming: 2 bases; J trimming: 7 bases; junction bases outside the gene matches: 2. Here the CDR3 reads CASSFRQGAEKLFF. The CDR3 nucleotides are TGCGCCAGCAGCTTTAGACAGGGGGCTGAAAAACTGTTTTTT.

The chain recombines TRBV19 with TRBJ2-1; 7 bases map to TRBD2. This CDR3 contains 17 residues. V gave up 7 bases and J gave up 4 bases; unmatched junction bases: 16. The germline V gene has CDR1 LNHDA and CDR2 SQIVND (reference sequence). This chain's CDR3 is CASTTRGVGGGYNEQFF. The CDR3, as DNA: TGTGCCAGTACCACCCGAGGGGTTGGCGGGGGTTACAATGAGCAGTTCTTC. The variable domain in full, with the rest retrieved from reference TRBV19 and TRBJ2-1, is DGGITQSPKYLFRKEGQNVTLSCEQNLNHDAMYWYRQDPGQGLRLIYYSQIVNDFQKGDIAEGYSVSREKKESFPLTVTSAQKNPTAFYLCASTTRGVGGGYNEQFFGPGTRLTVL.

This clone was recorded a few times. The V gene is TRBV9, the J gene TRBJ2-5; D gene ambiguous. Germline loops: CDR1 SGDLS, CDR2 YYNGEE. This CDR3 has 12 residues. V was cut by 0 bases and J by 5 bases, with 5 bases left in between. The CDR3 here is CASSVAGETQYF. Written as DNA, the CDR3 is TGTGCCAGCAGCGTAGCGGGTGAGACCCAGTACTTC. The full variable domain, completed using reference TRBV9 and TRBJ2-5, is DSGVTQTPKHLITATGQRVTLRCSPRSGDLSVYWYQQSLDQGLQFLIQYYNGEERAKGNILERFSAQQFPDLHSELNLSSLELGDSALYFCASSVAGETQYFGPGTRLLVL.

This clone was counted a few times. The rearrangement joins TRBV5-1 to TRBJ1-2; D perhaps matches TRBD1 (6 bases). This CDR3 has 14 residues. The germline V gene encodes CDR1 SGHRS and CDR2 YFSETQ. V lost 0 bases and J 4 bases, leaving 10 bases between the germline ends. CDR3 DNA: TGCGCCAGCAGCTTGGGAACAGGGTTCTATGGCTACACCTTC. Encoded protein: CASSLGTGFYGYTF.